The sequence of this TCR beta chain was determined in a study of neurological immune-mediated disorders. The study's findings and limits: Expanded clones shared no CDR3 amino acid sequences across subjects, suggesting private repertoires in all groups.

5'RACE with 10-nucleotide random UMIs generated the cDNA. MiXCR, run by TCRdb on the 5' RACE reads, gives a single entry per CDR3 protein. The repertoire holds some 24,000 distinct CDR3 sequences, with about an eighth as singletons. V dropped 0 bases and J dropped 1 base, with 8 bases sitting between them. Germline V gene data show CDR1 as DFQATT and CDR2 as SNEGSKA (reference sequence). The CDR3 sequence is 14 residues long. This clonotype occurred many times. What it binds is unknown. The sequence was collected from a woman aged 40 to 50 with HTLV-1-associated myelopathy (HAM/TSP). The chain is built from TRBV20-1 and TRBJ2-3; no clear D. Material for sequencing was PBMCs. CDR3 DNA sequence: TGCAGTGCTAGAGATCCCGTACGCACAGATACGCAGTATTTT. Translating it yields CSARDPVRTDTQYF.